This TCR beta chain was identified in a study of blood T cell repertoires in COVID-19. The germline CDR1 and CDR2 sequences are MNHEY and SMNVEV (reference sequence). J was trimmed by 3 bases and V by 2 bases; bases with no gene match: 10. The CDR3 covers 17 residues. The method was immunoSEQ multiplex PCR; TCRdb's version includes in-frame clones alone and lacks a portion of them. The table records about 190,000 clones, about 80% of them present only once. The clonotype was recovered from a man aged 25 to 40 with active or convalescent COVID-19. The sample comprised peripheral blood. The gene calls are TRBV27 and TRBJ1-1; 9 bases fit TRBD1. CDR3 in DNA: TGTGCCAGCAGTTTAAAGGGACAGGGCCTTGCGTACACTGAAGCTTTCTTT. It is translated as CASSLKGQGLAYTEAFF.